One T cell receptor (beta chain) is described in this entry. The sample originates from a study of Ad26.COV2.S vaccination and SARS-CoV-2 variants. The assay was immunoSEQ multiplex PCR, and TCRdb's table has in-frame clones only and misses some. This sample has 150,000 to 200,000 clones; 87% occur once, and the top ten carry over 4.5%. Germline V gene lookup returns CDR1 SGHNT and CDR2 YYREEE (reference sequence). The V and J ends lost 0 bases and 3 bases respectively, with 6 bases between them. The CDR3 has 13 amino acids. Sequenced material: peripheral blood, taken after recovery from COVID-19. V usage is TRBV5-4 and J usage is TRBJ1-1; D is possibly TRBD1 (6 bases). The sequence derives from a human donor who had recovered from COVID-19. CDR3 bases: TGTGCCAGCAGCTTGGACAGGGACACTGAAGCTTTCTTT. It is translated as CASSLDRDTEAFF.